This T cell receptor (beta chain) was observed in a study of blood T cell repertoires in COVID-19. Across the study: Acute and convalescent COVID-19 specimens originated in the United States, Italy and Spain.

Trimming cost V 5 bases and J 5 bases, with 7 bases left between them. Per germline, CDR1 SGHTA and CDR2 FQGTGA. This CDR3 contains 13 residues. This table comes from immunoSEQ multiplex PCR, and its TCRdb copy is limited to in-frame clones, with some not included. The sample has fewer than 200,000 clones, 70% to 85% seen once; the top ten hold 6.5% to 8.5%. This clone was observed a handful of times. The sequenced sample consisted of peripheral blood. V usage is TRBV7-3 and J usage is TRBJ1-6; D call uncertain. The TCR originated in a human donor in a cohort sampled during active COVID-19. The CDR3 nucleotides read TGTGCCAGCAGCCCAGACAATAATTCACCCCTCCACTTT. Its translation: CASSPDNNSPLHF.